This is a list of T cell receptor beta chains from one sample in a study of massively parallel sequencing of T cell beta chains. Using its own MiXCR run on the 5' RACE reads, TCRdb lists one record per CDR3 protein. In the table there are about 4,200 distinct CDR3 sequences, 37% of which are singletons. Source material: commercial RNA from peripheral blood pooled from many donors. These receptors were collected from a pool of human donors in good health; the sample was commercial RNA pooled from many donors. Each CDR3 is given with its conserved first and last residue. D genes are given only for firm matches. Expanded clones are given a class, and other clones once, few, many or no size at all.

clone size	D gene	CDR3 length	J gene	V gene	CDR3 protein	CDR3 DNA
few	-	11	TRBJ2-2	TRBV11-1	CASSLTGELFF	TGTGCCAGCAGCCTCACCGGGGAGCTGTTTTTT
-	TRBD1	14	TRBJ1-4	TRBV15	CATSKGQGEEKLFF	TGTGCCACCAGCAAGGGACAGGGGGAGGAAAAACTGTTTTTT
-	-	13	TRBJ1-2	TRBV19	CASTSGQPWGYTF	TGTGCCAGTACCTCCGGACAGCCTTGGGGCTACACCTTC
-	-	15	TRBJ2-3	TRBV7-3	CASSLSFLDGNTQYF	TGTGCCAGCAGCTTATCGTTTCTAGACGGCAATACGCAGTATTTT
few	TRBD1	15	TRBJ1-1	TRBV10-3	CAISEGTGTNTEAFF	TGTGCCATCAGTGAGGGGACAGGGACGAACACTGAAGCTTTCTTT
few	-	13	TRBJ2-7	TRBV29-1	CSVEGQGAGEQYF	TGCAGCGTTGAAGGCCAGGGAGCTGGTGAGCAGTACTTC
-	-	15	TRBJ1-4	TRBV20-1	CSARDPRAGDEKLFF	TGCAGTGCTAGAGATCCGAGGGCGGGTGATGAAAAACTGTTTTTT
-	-	15	TRBJ2-5	TRBV5-5	CASRVTWTAQETQYF	TGTGCCAGCAGAGTAACTTGGACTGCTCAAGAGACCCAGTACTTC
-	TRBD1	12	TRBJ2-7	TRBV29-1	CSGGTGTYEQYF	TGCAGCGGGGGGACAGGAACCTACGAGCAGTACTTC
large	TRBD1	12	TRBJ1-2	TRBV29-1	CSVDTGVDGYTF	TGCAGCGTTGACACAGGGGTTGATGGCTACACCTTC
few	TRBD1	14	TRBJ1-2	TRBV5-1	CASSRDRRFDGYTF	TGCGCCAGCAGCCGGGACAGACGTTTCGATGGCTACACCTTC
-	-	13	TRBJ1-6	TRBV11-1	CASSLAGRDRFHF	TGTGCCAGCAGCTTAGCGGGAAGAGACAGATTCCACTTT
few	-	11	TRBJ2-1	TRBV10-3	CAISFGGEQFF	TGTGCCATCAGTTTTGGGGGTGAGCAGTTCTTC
-	-	13	TRBJ2-2	TRBV7-2	CASSASNTGELFF	TGTGCCAGCAGCGCATCGAACACCGGGGAGCTGTTTTTT
-	-	13	TRBJ2-5	TRBV19	CASSLGGQETQYF	TGTGCCAGTAGTTTGGGGGGCCAAGAGACCCAGTACTTC
-	TRBD2	15	TRBJ2-7	TRBV2	CASSEAQGLAYEQYF	TGTGCCAGCAGTGAAGCCCAGGGACTAGCATACGAGCAGTACTTC
-	TRBD1	13	TRBJ1-6	TRBV6-4	CASSLTGERPLHF	TGTGCCAGCAGTCTCACAGGGGAAAGACCCCTCCACTTT
-	-	13	TRBJ2-7	TRBV11-1	CASSLALVNEQYF	TGTGCCAGCAGCTTAGCTCTAGTAAACGAGCAGTACTTC
-	-	15	TRBJ1-5	TRBV11-3	CASSLVGGGGGPQHF	TGTGCCAGCAGCTTAGTTGGTGGAGGTGGAGGGCCCCAGCATTTT
-	-	12	TRBJ2-2	TRBV28	CASSLGAGELFF	TGTGCCAGCAGTTTGGGGGCCGGGGAGCTGTTTTTT
few	-	12	TRBJ2-1	TRBV3-1	CASSSSNNEQFF	TGTGCCAGCAGTTCATCAAACAATGAGCAGTTCTTC
-	TRBD1	14	TRBJ2-1	TRBV7-6	CASSLGDRGNEQFF	TGTGCCAGCAGCTTAGGGGACAGGGGAAATGAGCAGTTCTTC
-	-	13	TRBJ2-5	TRBV6-2/TRBV6-3	CASRNPPGETQYF	TGTGCCAGCAGAAATCCGCCCGGAGAGACCCAGTACTTC
-	-	15	TRBJ2-3	TRBV2	CASSAIGASTDTQYF	TGTGCCAGCAGTGCAATAGGGGCTAGCACAGATACGCAGTATTTT
few	-	12	TRBJ2-7	TRBV11-2	CASSLQGYEQYF	TGTGCCAGCAGCTTACAGGGCTACGAGCAGTACTTC
-	-	13	TRBJ2-1	TRBV28	CASSYRDTDEQFF	TGTGCCAGCAGTTACAGGGACACGGATGAGCAGTTCTTC
-	-	10	TRBJ1-2	TRBV20-1	CNQGGGGYTF	TGCAACCAGGGTGGAGGTGGCTACACCTTC
-	-	13	TRBJ2-5	TRBV15	CATSSIAGETQYF	TGTGCCACCAGCAGTATAGCAGGAGAGACCCAGTACTTC
-	-	11	TRBJ1-2	TRBV10-3	CAISWDYSYTF	TGTGCCATCTCCTGGGACTATAGCTACACCTTC
-	-	16	TRBJ1-6	TRBV7-4	CASSLVVGAVDSPLHF	TGTGCCAGCAGCTTAGTGGTAGGGGCAGTAGATTCACCCCTCCACTTT
-	-	13	TRBJ1-1	TRBV4-1	CASSLKRNTEAFF	TGCGCCAGCAGCCTGAAGAGGAACACTGAAGCTTTCTTT